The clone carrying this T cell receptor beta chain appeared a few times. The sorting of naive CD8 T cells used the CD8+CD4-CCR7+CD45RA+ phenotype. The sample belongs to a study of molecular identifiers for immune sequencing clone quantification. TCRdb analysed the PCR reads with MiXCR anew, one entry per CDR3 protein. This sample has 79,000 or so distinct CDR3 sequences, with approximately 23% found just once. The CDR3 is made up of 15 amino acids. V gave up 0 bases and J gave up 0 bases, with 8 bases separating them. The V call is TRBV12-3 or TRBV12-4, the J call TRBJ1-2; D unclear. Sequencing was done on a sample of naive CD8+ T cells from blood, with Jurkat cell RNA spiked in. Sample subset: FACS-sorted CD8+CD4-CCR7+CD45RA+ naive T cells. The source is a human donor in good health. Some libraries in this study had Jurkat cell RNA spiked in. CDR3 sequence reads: CASSLAVLANYGYTF. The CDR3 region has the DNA TGTGCCAGCAGTTTAGCGGTACTAGCTAACTATGGCTACACCTTC.